One and the same sample provided the 20 T cell receptor beta chains below, sequenced in a study of blood T cell repertoires in COVID-19. Some clones are missing from TCRdb's copy, which holds only in-frame ones; the method was immunoSEQ multiplex PCR. The data show 350,000 or so clones, about 92% seen once. Sequenced: peripheral blood. The source is a woman in her sixties with COVID-19, enrolled during active disease.

The chain couples TRBV7-2 to TRBJ1-2, with D perhaps matching TRBD1 (5 bases). Germline loops: CDR1 SGHTA, CDR2 FQGNSA. V dropped 3 bases and J dropped 5 bases, with 13 bases sitting between them. CDR3 length: 14 amino acids. In nucleotides, the CDR3 is TGTGCCAGCAGCTTCACAGGAATGAGATATGGCTACACCTTC. Amino acids: CASSFTGMRYGYTF. Combining the CDR3 with reference TRBV7-2 and TRBJ1-2 gives the whole variable domain GAGVSQSPSNKVTEKGKDVELRCDPISGHTALYWYRQSLGQGLEFLIYFQGNSAPDKSGLPSDRFSAERTGGSVSTLTIQRTQQEDSAVYLCASSFTGMRYGYTFGSGTRLTVV.

The chain joins TRBV5-6 to TRBJ1-3; D gene uncertain. This CDR3 region has 14 residues. V was pared by 4 bases and J by 2 bases, with 10 bases between. Germline values: CDR1 SGHDT, CDR2 YYEEEE. CDR3 DNA sequence: TGTGCCAGCAGCCCCCCCGGGGCTGGAAACACCATATATTTT. Its protein product is CASSPPGAGNTIYF.

The V and J genes are TRBV4-2 and TRBJ2-1; 9 bases fit TRBD2. The V and J ends lost 0 bases and 1 base, in that order; junction bases with no gene match: 4. The V gene's germline CDR1 is LGHNA and CDR2 YNFKEQ. The CDR3 totals 17 residues. This CDR3 reads CASSQDSLAGSYNEQFF. The CDR3 region has the DNA TGTGCCAGCAGCCAAGATTCTCTAGCGGGGTCCTACAATGAGCAGTTCTTC.

This rearrangement joins TRBV19 to TRBJ1-1; possibly TRBD1 for D (6 bases). Germline lookup yields CDR1 LNHDA and CDR2 SQIVND (reference sequence). V lost 4 bases, J lost 3 bases, and 21 bases lay in between. This CDR3 region has 17 residues. The CDR3 bases are TGTGCCAGTAGTAAGGGGACATTCCTGGGGTCGGACACTGAAGCTTTCTTT. Protein product: CASSKGTFLGSDTEAFF. Full variable domain (rest looked up from reference TRBV19 and TRBJ1-1): DGGITQSPKYLFRKEGQNVTLSCEQNLNHDAMYWYRQDPGQGLRLIYYSQIVNDFQKGDIAEGYSVSREKKESFPLTVTSAQKNPTAFYLCASSKGTFLGSDTEAFFGQGTRLTVV.

This chain joins TRBV12-3 or TRBV12-4 and TRBJ2-6, with D possibly being TRBD2 (5 bases). The length of the CDR3 is 12 residues. Trimming stripped 7 bases from V and 7 bases from J, with 8 bases between. The DNA for the CDR3 is TGTGCCAGCACGGGGTTCGCCAACGTCCTGACTTTC. It yields the protein CASTGFANVLTF.

The chain is built from TRBV12-3 or TRBV12-4 and TRBJ2-1; 8 bases are shared with TRBD2. J gave up 9 bases and V 5 bases, and 6 bases lay outside the gene matches. This CDR3 has 13 amino acids. DNA of the CDR3: TGTGCCAGCAGTCATGGACTAGCAGGTGAGCAGTTCTTC. Residues: CASSHGLAGEQFF.

The V and J genes are TRBV3-1 (or the pseudogene TRBV3-2) and TRBJ1-5; perhaps TRBD1 as D (6 bases). Germline CDR1 LGHDT, CDR2 YNNKEL (reference sequence). The CDR3 sequence is 14 residues long. Trimming took off 6 bases at V and 3 bases at J, with 12 bases between the two ends. DNA of the CDR3: TGTGCCAGCAGTCCTTACAGGGACAATCAGCCCCAGCATTTT. Translation: CASSPYRDNQPQHF.

Here the CDR3 reads CASSVYRENQPQHF. The CDR3 DNA follows: TGTGCCAGCAGTGTGTACAGGGAGAATCAGCCCCAGCATTTT. This chain joins TRBV2 and TRBJ1-5, with D maybe TRBD1 (6 bases). The germline CDR1 and CDR2 sequences are SNHLY and FYNNEI. V lost 4 bases, J lost 4 bases, and 11 bases lay in between. The CDR3 is made up of 14 amino acids.

The genes are TRBV28 and TRBJ1-2; 10 nucleotides agree with TRBD1. The trim removed 4 bases at V and 5 bases at J, leaving 10 bases unmatched. Germline CDR1 is MDHEN and CDR2 is SYDVKM. The CDR3 runs 16 residues. In nucleotides, the CDR3 is TGTGCCAGCAGTTCGCCCCCCGGGACAGGGGTATATGGCTACACCTTC. Translation: CASSSPPGTGVYGYTF.

The rearrangement uses TRBV6-6 and TRBJ1-3, with 8 bases that match TRBD1. The junction had 3 bases not matched to a gene; V was cut back by 7 bases and J by 4 bases. Germline values: CDR1 MNHNY, CDR2 SVGAGI (reference sequence). The CDR3 loop spans 13 amino acids. The chain's CDR3 is CASTRDRGNTIYF. In DNA form, the CDR3 reads TGTGCCAGCACCAGGGACAGGGGAAACACCATATATTTT.

The V call is TRBV5-1, the J call TRBJ2-3, with 8 bases lining up with TRBD2. Germline CDR1 is SGHRS and CDR2 is YFSETQ. This CDR3 spans 14 amino acids. V shed 4 bases and J 6 bases; nucleotides not matched to a gene: 7. The chain's CDR3 is CASSARGAGDTQYF. Written as DNA, the CDR3 is TGCGCCAGCAGCGCGCGGGGGGCCGGGGATACGCAGTATTTT.

The V and J genes are TRBV30 and TRBJ1-2; 8 bases line up with TRBD1. The CDR3 is 14 amino acids. V lost 3 bases and J lost 7; bases outside the gene matches: 10. Germline V gene sequence: CDR1 GTSNPN, CDR2 SVGIG (reference sequence). CDR3 protein: CAWSPRQGQGGYTF. The CDR3 DNA follows: TGTGCCTGGAGCCCCCGACAGGGGCAAGGTGGCTACACCTTC. The whole variable domain, filled in from reference TRBV30 and TRBJ1-2, reads SQTIHQWPATLVQPVGSPLSLECTVEGTSNPNLYWYRQAAGRGLQLLFYSVGIGQISSEVPQNLSASRPQDRQFILSSKKLLLSDSGFYLCAWSPRQGQGGYTFGSGTRLTVV.

This CDR3 reads CASSLDRGDTDTQYF. CDR3 DNA: TGTGCCAGCAGCTTAGATCGCGGCGACACAGATACGCAGTATTTT. V gene TRBV11-2 combines with J gene TRBJ2-3; D gene uncertain. The ends were cut back, 0 bases at V and 2 bases at J, with 9 bases in the middle. There are 15 residues in the CDR3. CDR1 SGHAT and CDR2 FQNNGV come from the germline V gene. Supplemented by reference TRBV11-2 and TRBJ2-3, the full variable domain reads EAGVAQSPRYKIIEKRQSVAFWCNPISGHATLYWYQQILGQGPKLLIQFQNNGVVDDSQLPKDRFSAERLKGVDSTLKIQPAKLEDSAVYLCASSLDRGDTDTQYFGPGTRLTVL.

The V call is TRBV18, the J call TRBJ1-1; a possible D gene is TRBD1 (6 bases). Germline V gene sequence: CDR1 KGHSH, CDR2 LQKENI. V was shortened by 0 bases and J by 4 bases, with 15 bases between the two germline ends. CDR3 length: 16 residues. The CDR3 loop reads CASSPPGARIGTEAFF. CDR3 nucleotides: TGTGCCAGCTCACCACCGGGGGCGAGGATAGGCACTGAAGCTTTCTTT.

V and J are TRBV6-6 and TRBJ1-3; no reliable D call. Germline CDR1 reads MNHNY; CDR2 reads SVGAGI (reference sequence). With 8 bases removed from V and 3 bases from J, the gap between germline ends came to 8 bases. CDR3 size: 12 residues. The CDR3, as DNA: TGTGCCAGCGGTGAGAGTGGAAACACCATATATTTT. Residues: CASGESGNTIYF.

This chain links TRBV19 with TRBJ2-2; 9 bases are shared with TRBD1. J was trimmed by 5 bases and V by 6 bases; bases with no gene match: 7. This CDR3 is built from 15 residues. Germline V CDR1 and CDR2: LNHDA, SQIVND (reference sequence). Here the CDR3 DNA reads TGTGCCAGTAGACTCCGGGACAGGGTAACCGGGGAGCTGTTTTTT. This sequence encodes CASRLRDRVTGELFF.

The genes are TRBV7-9 and TRBJ2-7; 7 bases line up with TRBD1. V lost 5 bases and J lost 2; bases outside the gene matches: 6. The CDR3 extends over 14 amino acids. The germline V gene encodes CDR1 SEHNR and CDR2 FQNEAQ (reference sequence). This CDR3 reads CASSEGAGTYEQYF. CDR3 bases: TGTGCCAGCAGCGAGGGGGCAGGGACCTACGAGCAGTACTTC.

The chain combines TRBV12-1 with TRBJ1-5; the table's D call TRBD1 went unverified against the DNA. TRBV12-1 is given as a pseudogene. The CDR3 length is 15 residues. Written as DNA, the CDR3 is TGTGCCAGCAGTAGTGACAGGGGAAAGAATCAGCCCCAGCATTTT. Its protein is CASSSDRGKNQPQHF.

The chain employs TRBV4-1 and TRBJ1-5; 10 positions match TRBD1. The CDR3 has 16 amino acids. V was clipped by 5 bases and J by 6 bases; unmatched bases: 10. CDR1 and CDR2 (germline): MGHRA, YSYEKL. This CDR3 is CASSATPGQGPQPQHF. CDR3 in DNA: TGCGCCAGCAGCGCTACACCGGGACAGGGGCCTCAGCCCCAGCATTTT.

This sequence joins TRBV19 and TRBJ1-5, with no clear D. CDR3 size: 16 residues. CDR1 is LNHDA and CDR2 is SQIVND in the germline V gene (reference sequence). Trimming left V 4 bases short and J 6 bases short, with 19 bases between. CDR3 loop: CASSSPGSRTGQPQHF. In nucleotides, the CDR3 is TGTGCCAGTAGTAGCCCCGGGTCCCGAACTGGTCAGCCCCAGCATTTT.